Shown below are 14 T cell receptor beta chains from a single sample sequenced in a study of blood T cell repertoires in COVID-19. Sequencing was performed with immunoSEQ multiplex PCR; in TCRdb, only in-frame clones are kept and a portion is missing. Of about 160,000 clones in the sample, around 82% were seen once. Input material: peripheral blood. The receptors were gathered from a woman aged 40 to 50 with COVID-19, enrolled during active disease.

The V call is TRBV21-1, the J call TRBJ2-7; the DNA was not compared with TRBD1, the D call given in the table. TRBV21-1 is classified as a pseudogene. This CDR3 comprises 18 residues. The CDR3: CASSKCGRGPHCSYEQYF. The CDR3 nucleotides read TGTGCCAGCAGCAAATGCGGCAGGGGGCCGCACTGCTCCTACGAGCAGTACTTC.

The gene calls are TRBV28 and TRBJ2-1; 14 bases are a match to TRBD2. Germline V gives CDR1 MDHEN, CDR2 SYDVKM. CDR3 length: 21 amino acids. V shed 3 bases and J 8 bases; nucleotides not matched to a gene: 21. The CDR3 protein is CASSFNPRDTRLAGGTDEQFF. CDR3 in DNA: TGTGCCAGCAGTTTTAACCCAAGGGACACCCGACTAGCGGGAGGGACGGATGAGCAGTTCTTC.

The sample holds a few counts of this clone. The V and J genes are TRBV2 and TRBJ1-2, with 8 bases fitting TRBD1. The trim removed 6 bases at V and 1 base at J, leaving 7 bases unmatched. The CDR3 covers 15 residues. CDR1 is SNHLY, CDR2 FYNNEI, per germline. The CDR3 loop reads CASRRTGNDNYGYTF. The CDR3 bases are TGTGCCAGCAGAAGGACAGGGAACGATAACTATGGCTACACCTTC.

This chain joins TRBV27 and TRBJ2-1; 12 bases match TRBD1. CDR1 is MNHEY and CDR2 is SMNVEV in the germline V gene (reference sequence). The CDR3 loop spans 14 amino acids. V lost 11 bases, J lost 7 bases, and 9 bases stayed unmatched. CDR3: CASARDRGLNEQFF. In DNA form, the CDR3 reads TGTGCCTCAGCCCGGGACAGGGGGCTAAATGAGCAGTTCTTC.

The chain links TRBV27 to TRBJ2-5; 9 bases are shared with TRBD2. The germline CDR1 and CDR2 sequences are MNHEY and SMNVEV (reference sequence). This CDR3 comprises 16 residues. V dropped 3 bases and J dropped 2; count of bases not matched to a gene: 7. CDR3 protein: CASSFSASGIQETQYF. CDR3 in DNA: TGTGCCAGCAGTTTTTCGGCTAGCGGGATACAAGAGACCCAGTACTTC.

The J gene is TRBJ2-7, the V gene TRBV6-6, with 8 positions matching TRBD2. Germline CDR1 reads MNHNY; CDR2 reads SVGAGI (reference sequence). The CDR3 is 14 residues long. After removal of 6 bases from V and 6 bases from J, the junction contained 10 bases not matched to a gene. CDR3 residues: CASSKEGLGVEQYV. Written as DNA, the CDR3 is TGTGCCAGCAGCAAGGAGGGACTAGGTGTCGAGCAGTACGTC.

The CDR3 DNA is TGTGCCAGCAGCGCGACCGACAGGGGAGACTATGGCTACACCTTC. Amino acids: CASSATDRGDYGYTF. V is TRBV6-5 and J is TRBJ1-2, with TRBD1 matching 8 bases. This CDR3 contains 15 residues. V trimming: 6 bases; J trimming: 3 bases; junction bases outside the gene matches: 9. Germline-derived CDR1 and CDR2 are MNHEY and SVGAGI.

The chain couples TRBV28 to TRBJ2-1, with 10 nucleotides matching TRBD2. V was pared by 6 bases and J by 4 bases, with 3 bases of the junction left unmatched. The CDR3 totals 14 residues. The germline gives CDR1 MDHEN, CDR2 SYDVKM. The CDR3 coding sequence is TGTGCCAGCAGGAGCGGGAGGGGATACAATGAGCAGTTCTTC. Amino acids: CASRSGRGYNEQFF.

This chain connects TRBV6-5 to TRBJ2-1; 8 nucleotides agree with TRBD1. Losses at the gene ends were 5 bases for V and 3 bases for J; bases not matched to a gene: 3. CDR3 length: 14 residues. Germline V gene sequence: CDR1 MNHEY, CDR2 SVGAGI. The chain's CDR3 is CASSLQGGYNEQFF. CDR3 in DNA: TGTGCCAGCAGTCTACAGGGGGGCTACAATGAGCAGTTCTTC.

This chain uses TRBV10-3 with TRBJ2-3; D remains unclear. The length of the CDR3 is 15 residues. Germline V CDR1 and CDR2: ENHRY, SYGVKD. The ends were cut back, 8 bases at V and 2 bases at J, with 17 bases in the middle. The CDR3 DNA follows: TGTGCCATCGCGACGGAGAACCTCTCCACAGATACGCAGTATTTT. Its translation is CAIATENLSTDTQYF.

CDR3 residues: CASSLNRGETQYF. The CDR3 DNA sequence: TGTGCCAGCAGCTTAAATAGGGGTGAGACCCAGTACTTC. The chain has TRBV7-9 and TRBJ2-5; D might be TRBD1 (5 bases). This CDR3 spans 13 amino acids. CDR1 SEHNR and CDR2 FQNEAQ come from the germline V gene (reference sequence). V was clipped by 2 bases and J by 5 bases, with 9 bases between them. Complete variable domain (other parts from reference TRBV7-9 and TRBJ2-5): DTGVSQNPRHKITKRGQNVTFRCDPISEHNRLYWYRQTLGQGPEFLTYFQNEAQLEKSRLLSDRFSAERPKGSFSTLEIQRTEQGDSAMYLCASSLNRGETQYFGPGTRLLVL.

The chain joins TRBV7-9 to TRBJ1-3; D possibly corresponds to TRBD1 (5 bases). The CDR3 extends over 16 amino acids. V gave up 1 base and J gave up 4 bases, with 14 bases separating them. CDR1 is SEHNR, CDR2 FQNEAQ, per germline (reference sequence). CDR3 nucleotide sequence: TGTGCCAGCAGCTTAGATACCAGGGCCACGGGAAACACCATATATTTT. It is translated as CASSLDTRATGNTIYF.

The gene calls are TRBV12-3 or TRBV12-4 and TRBJ2-3, with D possibly matching TRBD2 (6 bases). The ends were cut back, 4 bases at V and 1 base at J, with 6 bases in the middle. The CDR3 runs to 13 residues. The CDR3 region is CASSWGGTDTQYF. CDR3 DNA: TGTGCCAGCAGTTGGGGGGGCACAGATACGCAGTATTTT.

The chain combines TRBV3-1 (or the pseudogene TRBV3-2) with TRBJ2-7; possible D gene TRBD2, 5 bases. Germline assignment: CDR1 LGHDT and CDR2 YNNKEL (reference sequence). This CDR3 is 13 amino acids long. Trimming pared 0 bases from V and 6 bases from J, leaving 9 bases between. CDR3 nucleotides: TGTGCCAGCAGCCAAGACATAGGGAGCGAGCAGTACTTC. The encoded protein is CASSQDIGSEQYF.